This TCR beta chain derives from a study of blood T cell repertoires in COVID-19. Study background: Specimens from acute and convalescent COVID-19 originated in the United States, Italy and Spain. PBMCs, B-cell-depleted T cells, or T cells were the source of the cDNA or gDNA that made up the material.

Germline V CDR1 and CDR2: SGDLS, YYNGEE. The CDR3 consists of 14 residues. V was clipped by 3 bases and J by 2 bases, with 11 bases between them. Assay: immunoSEQ multiplex PCR; the TCRdb copy retains only in-frame clones and omits some. In the table there are 75,000 to 95,000 clones, roughly 84% of which are singletons. The specimen was peripheral blood. The gene calls are TRBV9 and TRBJ1-1; maybe TRBD1 (6 bases). This TCR was recovered from a man aged 60-69 years with acute or convalescent COVID-19. DNA for the CDR3: TGTGCCAGCAGCGCAGGGGCCCATAACACTGAAGCTTTCTTT. This gives the protein CASSAGAHNTEAFF.